The T cell receptor beta chain under discussion was sequenced for a study of cytotoxic CD8 clonotypes in ibrutinib-treated CLL. Sequencing was performed with immunoSEQ multiplex PCR; in TCRdb, only in-frame clones are kept and a portion is missing. This sample yields 25,000 to 30,000 clones, of which about 76% are seen a single time; around 50% belongs to the top ten. Approximately 2 micrograms of genomic DNA from cryopreserved PBMCs went into TCR beta libraries. This clone was counted only a few times. Trimming took 4 bases from V and 5 from J, leaving 16 bases between them. The CDR3 contains 14 residues. Germline V lookup: CDR1 SGHTS, CDR2 YDEGEE.

The source is a human donor with chronic lymphocytic leukemia. This chain connects TRBV5-8 to TRBJ2-7; D not certain. The sequencing here drew on PBMCs, taken after 36 months of ibrutinib treatment. CDR3 loop: CASSPTPYTNEQYF. CDR3 coding DNA: TGTGCCAGCAGCCCGACCCCATACACGAACGAGCAGTACTTC.